The entry below describes one TCR beta chain. Its target is not known. The sample comes from a study of shared clonotypes between healthy human individuals. Study in general: Used for every donor were three CD4 naive, three CD4 memory, two CD8 naive and one CD8 memory plate. Findings and limits, study-wide: Generation probabilities of non-shared clonotypes were lower (relative to those shared by all four donors).

Assay: immunoSEQ multiplex PCR; the TCRdb copy retains only in-frame clones and omits some. The table has roughly 1.4 million clones, about 98.5% seen once. CDR3 length equals 17 residues. V shed 3 bases, J shed 7 bases, and the junction held 16 bases outside the gene matches. Looked up from germline, CDR1 is MDHEN and CDR2 is SYDVKM. The rearrangement uses TRBV28 and TRBJ1-2; 8 bases fit TRBD1. The receptor comes from a man under 40 in good health. Sample: naive CD4+ T cells sorted from blood. Subset: CD45RA+ positively selected. CDR3 sequence (DNA): TGTGCCAGCAGTTTTATCCAGGGGGCTGAGTCCTTAATTGGCTACACCTTC. Protein: CASSFIQGAESLIGYTF.